A single sample gave rise to the 18 T cell receptor beta chains below, sequenced in a study of blood T cell repertoires in COVID-19. Profiled with immunoSEQ multiplex PCR; TCRdb holds only in-frame clones, not every one. The sample lists approximately 140,000 clones; about 87% were seen once. Input material: peripheral blood. Receptors originate from a woman aged 35 to 49 with acute or convalescent COVID-19.

The genes are TRBV28 and TRBJ2-7; 8 nucleotides align to TRBD1. J was trimmed by 3 bases and V by 5 bases; bases with no gene match: 9. Germline V gene lookup returns CDR1 MDHEN and CDR2 SYDVKM. This CDR3 spans 15 amino acids. This CDR3 reads CASSPLTGAFYEQYF. The CDR3 bases are TGTGCCAGCAGTCCGTTGACAGGGGCGTTCTACGAGCAGTACTTC.

The chain uses TRBV27 and TRBJ2-1; D uncertain. Trimming left V 6 bases short and J 7 bases short, with 10 bases between. CDR3 length: 12 residues. Germline CDR1 and CDR2: MNHEY and SMNVEV (reference sequence). The CDR3, as DNA: TGTGCCAGCAGCCCGCCCGGGAATGAGCAGTTCTTC. Its protein is CASSPPGNEQFF.

The chain couples TRBV6-2 or TRBV6-3 to TRBJ2-7; D is possibly TRBD1 (6 bases). V dropped 5 bases and J dropped 3 bases, with 11 bases sitting between them. The CDR3 spans 13 residues. The germline gives CDR1 MNHEY, CDR2 SVGEGT. The CDR3 DNA reads as TGTGCCAGCAGTATTAGGGGGTTCTACGAGCAGTACTTC. As protein: CASSIRGFYEQYF.

The rearrangement uses TRBV11-2 and TRBJ1-3; D gene uncertain. Trimming pared 0 bases from V and 3 bases from J, leaving 9 bases between. The CDR3 is 15 amino acids. From germline, CDR1 is SGHAT and CDR2 FQNNGV. CDR3 nucleotides: TGTGCCAGCAGCTTAGAAGGGAGGGTTGGAAACACCATATATTTT. Encoded protein: CASSLEGRVGNTIYF.

The chain joins TRBV2 to TRBJ1-6; TRBD1 aligns across 9 bases. The V segment lost 7 bases and the J segment 6 bases; nucleotides outside the gene matches: 7. The germline V gene has CDR1 SNHLY and CDR2 FYNNEI. The CDR3 has 15 residues. CDR3 nucleotide sequence: TGTGCCAGCAAGAGTGGGACAGGGCTTAATTCACCCCTCCACTTT. Translated, it gives CASKSGTGLNSPLHF. Combining the CDR3 with reference TRBV2 and TRBJ1-6 gives the whole variable domain EPEVTQTPSHQVTQMGQEVILRCVPISNHLYFYWYRQILGQKVEFLVSFYNNEISEKSEIFDDQFSVERPDGSNFTLKIRSTKLEDSAMYFCASKSGTGLNSPLHFGNGTRLTVT.

The chain employs TRBV28 and TRBJ1-1, with D perhaps matching TRBD1 (6 bases). This CDR3 comprises 15 residues. Germline-derived CDR1 and CDR2 are MDHEN and SYDVKM. Trimming pared 3 bases from V and 4 bases from J, leaving 15 bases between. CDR3 nucleotide sequence: TGTGCCAGCAGTTTTCAAAGGGGGTCGAGCACTGAAGCTTTCTTT. This sequence encodes CASSFQRGSSTEAFF.

The V and J genes are TRBV7-9 and TRBJ2-1; 11 nucleotides line up with TRBD2. In germline, CDR1 is SEHNR, CDR2 FQNEAQ (reference sequence). The V segment lost 5 bases and the J segment 0 bases; nucleotides outside the gene matches: 3. This CDR3 has 16 amino acids. The DNA for the CDR3 is TGTGCCAGCAGCAACCTAGCGGGAGGCTCCTACAATGAGCAGTTCTTC. Translation: CASSNLAGGSYNEQFF.

This rearrangement joins TRBV6-4 to TRBJ1-6, with TRBD1 as a possible D gene (6 bases). V was clipped by 3 bases and J by 0 bases, with 9 bases between them. Germline assignment: CDR1 MRHNA and CDR2 SNTAGT. The CDR3 has 16 amino acids. CDR3 region: CASSEQGFSYNSPLHF. CDR3 DNA: TGTGCCAGCAGTGAACAGGGATTCTCCTATAATTCACCCCTCCACTTT.

The chain couples TRBV27 to TRBJ1-5, with D unclear. The CDR3 is 15 residues long. V dropped 6 bases and J dropped 6 bases, with 18 bases sitting between them. Looked up from germline, CDR1 is MNHEY and CDR2 is SMNVEV (reference sequence). CDR3 DNA: TGTGCCAGCAGGGCAGCGCAAAGCACGCTTCAGCCCCAGCATTTT. This gives the protein CASRAAQSTLQPQHF.

The chain joins TRBV9 to TRBJ2-3, with TRBD2 as a possible D gene (6 bases). The V gene lost 4 bases and the J gene lost 0 bases, with 15 bases spanning the gap. Germline CDR1 SGDLS, CDR2 YYNGEE. This CDR3 has 16 residues. CDR3: CASSPSPRGSTDTQYF. The DNA for the CDR3 is TGTGCCAGCAGCCCCAGCCCCCGGGGGAGCACAGATACGCAGTATTTT.

This clone came up a few times. This chain's CDR3 is CASPLAEEQFF. The CDR3 nucleotides read TGTGCCAGCCCCCTGGCGGAAGAGCAGTTCTTC. The chain joins TRBV7-9 to TRBJ2-1; D is unresolved. Trimming cost V 8 bases and J 10 bases, with 12 bases left between them. The CDR3 has 11 residues. In germline, CDR1 is SEHNR, CDR2 FQNEAQ (reference sequence).

This sequence joins TRBV6-6 and TRBJ2-1; tentatively, D is TRBD2 (6 bases). CDR3 size: 11 residues. V lost 11 bases and J 9 bases, leaving 14 bases between the germline ends. The germline gives CDR1 MNHNY, CDR2 SVGAGI (reference sequence). The CDR3 here is CAVAGDFEQFF. CDR3 coding DNA: TGTGCCGTAGCCGGGGACTTTGAGCAGTTCTTC.

V usage is TRBV7-9 and J usage is TRBJ2-7; D possibly corresponds to TRBD1 (6 bases). CDR3 length equals 15 residues. Germline V gene data show CDR1 as SEHNR and CDR2 as FQNEAQ (reference sequence). The germline V and J ends were trimmed by 5 bases and 5 bases, with 19 bases remaining between them. The CDR3 nucleotides are TGTGCCAGCAGCGGTACGGACAGTGCACAGGACGAGCAGTACTTC. This codes for CASSGTDSAQDEQYF.

This clone was recorded once. The rearrangement uses TRBV7-2 and TRBJ1-4; no firm D call. The germline CDR1 and CDR2 sequences are SGHTA and FQGNSA. The CDR3 has 15 residues. Deletions cut 4 bases from V and 5 bases from J, with 14 bases between. CDR3 loop: CASSSVKSGNEKLFF. Written as DNA, the CDR3 is TGTGCCAGCAGCTCCGTCAAATCGGGGAATGAAAAACTGTTTTTT.

This clone turned up a few times. The chain has TRBV7-9 and TRBJ1-6; possibly TRBD1 for D (6 bases). The germline gives CDR1 SEHNR, CDR2 FQNEAQ (reference sequence). V lost 4 bases and J lost 9, with 16 bases in between. This CDR3 contains 15 residues. The CDR3 DNA reads TGTGCCAGCAGCTCCCTCACAGGGCTAATTTCACCCCTCCACTTT. Its translation: CASSSLTGLISPLHF.

The rearrangement joins TRBV3-1 (or the pseudogene TRBV3-2) to TRBJ2-3; no clear D gene. The CDR3 covers 15 residues. Germline CDR1 LGHDT, CDR2 YNNKEL (reference sequence). V was pared by 0 bases and J by 5 bases, with 12 bases between. The CDR3 protein is CASSQEARRGDTQYF. The CDR3 region has the DNA TGTGCCAGCAGCCAAGAGGCTAGAAGAGGAGATACGCAGTATTTT.

The count of this clone is one. This chain uses TRBV18 with TRBJ2-6, with D unresolved. CDR3 length equals 17 residues. Germline CDR1 and CDR2: KGHSH and LQKENI. With 3 bases removed from V and 1 base from J, the gap between germline ends came to 13 bases. This chain's CDR3 is CASSPIAVGSGANVLTF. The CDR3 nucleotides are TGTGCCAGCTCACCCATAGCTGTCGGGTCTGGGGCCAACGTCCTGACTTTC.

The chain links TRBV14 to TRBJ1-2; no firm D call. The CDR3 contains 13 residues. V lost 4 bases and J 7 bases, leaving 13 bases between the germline ends. Germline V gene sequence: CDR1 SGHDN, CDR2 FVKESK. The DNA of the CDR3 is TGTGCCAGCAGCCCCGGCGGGGTCGGTGGCTACACCTTC. Translation gives CASSPGGVGGYTF.